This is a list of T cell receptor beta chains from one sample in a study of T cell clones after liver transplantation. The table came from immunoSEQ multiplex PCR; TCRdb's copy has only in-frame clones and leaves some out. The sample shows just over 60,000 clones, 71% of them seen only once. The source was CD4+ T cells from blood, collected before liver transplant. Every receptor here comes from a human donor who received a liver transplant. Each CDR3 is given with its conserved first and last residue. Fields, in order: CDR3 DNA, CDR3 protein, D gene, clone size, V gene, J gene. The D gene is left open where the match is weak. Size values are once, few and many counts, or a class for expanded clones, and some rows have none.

CDR3nt: TGTGCCAGCAGCCTACGACAGGGGGAAAGCCAGCCCCAGCATTTT
CDR3aa: CASSLRQGESQPQHF
d_gene: TRBD1
abundance: few
v_gene: TRBV7-2
j_gene: TRBJ1-5

CDR3nt: TGTGCCAGCAGCCGGCCAAGCGGGTCCACGGGGGATACGCAGTATTTT
CDR3aa: CASSRPSGSTGDTQYF
d_gene: -
abundance: -
v_gene: TRBV11-1
j_gene: TRBJ2-3

CDR3nt: TGTGCCAGCAGTTGGTCCGGACAGAACAATCAGCCCCAGCATTTT
CDR3aa: CASSWSGQNNQPQHF
d_gene: -
abundance: -
v_gene: TRBV27
j_gene: TRBJ1-5

CDR3nt: TGCGCCAGCAGACAGGACACCTCCTACGAGCAGTACTTC
CDR3aa: CASRQDTSYEQYF
d_gene: -
abundance: -
v_gene: TRBV5-1
j_gene: TRBJ2-7

CDR3nt: TGTGCCAGCAGCCACCCGAGCAGGGCCGACGAGCAGTACTTC
CDR3aa: CASSHPSRADEQYF
d_gene: -
abundance: once
v_gene: TRBV4-2
j_gene: TRBJ2-7

CDR3nt: TGTGCCTGGGGTACGACTAGCGGGGGGGCCCAGGAGCAGTACTTC
CDR3aa: CAWGTTSGGAQEQYF
d_gene: TRBD2
abundance: -
v_gene: TRBV30
j_gene: TRBJ2-7

CDR3nt: TGTGCCAGCAGCTTGCAGGGGGATCAGCCCCAGCATTTT
CDR3aa: CASSLQGDQPQHF
d_gene: TRBD1
abundance: -
v_gene: TRBV5-5
j_gene: TRBJ1-5

CDR3nt: TGTGCCAGCAGTTTCGACAGGGCCTACGAGCAGTACTTC
CDR3aa: CASSFDRAYEQYF
d_gene: TRBD1
abundance: -
v_gene: TRBV5-5
j_gene: TRBJ2-7

CDR3nt: TGTGCCAGCAGAGAGCAGGGTCGAAGGGACGAGCAGTACTTC
CDR3aa: CASREQGRRDEQYF
d_gene: -
abundance: -
v_gene: TRBV6-1
j_gene: TRBJ2-7

CDR3nt: TGTGCCAGCAGCTCCCGCGGGGGGGCCGAAGTAGATACGCAGTATTTT
CDR3aa: CASSSRGGAEVDTQYF
d_gene: TRBD2
abundance: -
v_gene: TRBV9
j_gene: TRBJ2-3

CDR3nt: TGTGCCAGCAGCCACACACCCGGGACAGGGGGCAGGAATACGCAGTATTTT
CDR3aa: CASSHTPGTGGRNTQYF
d_gene: TRBD1
abundance: once
v_gene: TRBV14
j_gene: TRBJ2-3

CDR3nt: TGCGCCAGCAGCTTGGGACAGGAGAACAATGAGCAGTTCTTC
CDR3aa: CASSLGQENNEQFF
d_gene: -
abundance: few
v_gene: TRBV5-1
j_gene: TRBJ2-1

CDR3nt: TGTGCCAGCAGCTTACCGAAGACTTATAGCACAGATACGCAGTATTTT
CDR3aa: CASSLPKTYSTDTQYF
d_gene: -
abundance: -
v_gene: TRBV5-6
j_gene: TRBJ2-3

CDR3nt: TGTGCCAGCAGCCCCCCCTTCGGACTTCCCGGCTATGGCTACACCTTC
CDR3aa: CASSPPFGLPGYGYTF
d_gene: -
abundance: few
v_gene: TRBV27
j_gene: TRBJ1-2

CDR3nt: TGTGCCAGCAGTCGAAACCAGGACTCTGGAAACACCATATATTTT
CDR3aa: CASSRNQDSGNTIYF
d_gene: -
abundance: -
v_gene: TRBV6-5
j_gene: TRBJ1-3

CDR3nt: TGTGCCTGGAGATATTCGGGAGGAAACACCATATATTTT
CDR3aa: CAWRYSGGNTIYF
d_gene: -
abundance: -
v_gene: TRBV30
j_gene: TRBJ1-3

CDR3nt: TGTGCCAGCAGCTTAGGGACAGGGCGGGTTAATTCACCCCTCCACTTT
CDR3aa: CASSLGTGRVNSPLHF
d_gene: TRBD1
abundance: -
v_gene: TRBV11-2
j_gene: TRBJ1-6

CDR3nt: TGTGCCAGCAGTAAGGGACAGGGGGGGTACGAGCAGTACTTC
CDR3aa: CASSKGQGGYEQYF
d_gene: TRBD1
abundance: -
v_gene: TRBV27
j_gene: TRBJ2-7

CDR3nt: TGTGCCAGCAGACAGGGTGAGGGTCAGCCCCAGCATTTT
CDR3aa: CASRQGEGQPQHF
d_gene: -
abundance: -
v_gene: TRBV6-6
j_gene: TRBJ1-5

CDR3nt: TGTGCCAGCAGCCAAGAAACTAGCGGGGGACCGGAGCAGTATTTT
CDR3aa: CASSQETSGGPEQYF
d_gene: TRBD2
abundance: -
v_gene: TRBV4-2
j_gene: TRBJ2-3

CDR3nt: TGTGCCAGCAGCTTAGGAGTGCCATTCCACGAGCAGTACTTC
CDR3aa: CASSLGVPFHEQYF
d_gene: -
abundance: -
v_gene: TRBV7-8
j_gene: TRBJ2-7

CDR3nt: TGTGCCAGCAGTGAAGACAGGGTTGGGAACACCGGGGAGCTGTTTTTT
CDR3aa: CASSEDRVGNTGELFF
d_gene: -
abundance: -
v_gene: TRBV6-1
j_gene: TRBJ2-2

CDR3nt: TGTGCCAGCCGTGGAGCCAGGGGGTTCCTTAGCACAGATACGCAGTATTTT
CDR3aa: CASRGARGFLSTDTQYF
d_gene: TRBD1
abundance: once
v_gene: TRBV6-1
j_gene: TRBJ2-3

CDR3nt: TGTGCCAGCAGTTTGAGAAGGGGGGGGCAGTACGAGCAGTACTTC
CDR3aa: CASSLRRGGQYEQYF
d_gene: -
abundance: -
v_gene: TRBV27
j_gene: TRBJ2-7

CDR3nt: TGTGCCAGCAGTCCACAGACAGATAACTATGGCTACACCTTC
CDR3aa: CASSPQTDNYGYTF
d_gene: -
abundance: -
v_gene: TRBV27
j_gene: TRBJ1-2

CDR3nt: TGTGCCAGCAGCGGGACACCGAATCAGCCCCAGCATTTT
CDR3aa: CASSGTPNQPQHF
d_gene: -
abundance: -
v_gene: TRBV9
j_gene: TRBJ1-5

CDR3nt: TGTGCCAGCTGCGAGAATCAGCCCCAGCATTTT
CDR3aa: CASCENQPQHF
d_gene: -
abundance: -
v_gene: TRBV6-1
j_gene: TRBJ1-5

CDR3nt: TGTGCCAGGCTCCCCAGGGGGGTACCCTACAATGAGCAGTTCTTC
CDR3aa: CARLPRGVPYNEQFF
d_gene: -
abundance: -
v_gene: TRBV21-1
j_gene: TRBJ2-1

CDR3nt: TGTGCCAGCAGCTTTGTAGTTGGGCTTGGCACAGATACGCAGTATTTT
CDR3aa: CASSFVVGLGTDTQYF
d_gene: -
abundance: -
v_gene: TRBV7-2
j_gene: TRBJ2-3

CDR3nt: TGTGCCAGTAGTTGGGGGGGCGGCGCAGATACGCAGTATTTT
CDR3aa: CASSWGGGADTQYF
d_gene: -
abundance: -
v_gene: TRBV19
j_gene: TRBJ2-3

CDR3nt: TGTGCCAGCAGCCCGCGCGGGGGGGCCTACACAGATACGCAGTATTTT
CDR3aa: CASSPRGGAYTDTQYF
d_gene: TRBD2
abundance: -
v_gene: TRBV7-8
j_gene: TRBJ2-3

CDR3nt: TGTGCCACCAGCGCGTCCGGGGGGATAATGAACACTGAAGCTTTCTTT
CDR3aa: CATSASGGIMNTEAFF
d_gene: -
abundance: few
v_gene: TRBV15
j_gene: TRBJ1-1

CDR3nt: TGCGCCAGCAGCTTTGGGACAGGGGGTGAAAAACTGTTTTTT
CDR3aa: CASSFGTGGEKLFF
d_gene: TRBD1
abundance: -
v_gene: TRBV5-1
j_gene: TRBJ1-4

CDR3nt: TGTGCCACCAGCAGGGGACAGGGGGCAACTGAAGCTTTCTTT
CDR3aa: CATSRGQGATEAFF
d_gene: TRBD1
abundance: many
v_gene: TRBV15
j_gene: TRBJ1-1

CDR3nt: TGTGCCAGCAGTCCCTCTGCGGGACGGATGACCTTAGGTAGCAATCAGCCCCAGCATTTT
CDR3aa: CASSPSAGRMTLGSNQPQHF
d_gene: -
abundance: -
v_gene: TRBV2
j_gene: TRBJ1-5

CDR3nt: TGTGCCAGCAGTACCCCCGACAGGGCGAAGCAGTACTTC
CDR3aa: CASSTPDRAKQYF
d_gene: TRBD1
abundance: few
v_gene: TRBV28
j_gene: TRBJ2-7

CDR3nt: TGCGCCAGCAGTGAAACTAGCGGGAACACAGATACGCAGTATTTT
CDR3aa: CASSETSGNTDTQYF
d_gene: TRBD2
abundance: -
v_gene: TRBV10-1
j_gene: TRBJ2-3

CDR3nt: TGCAGCGTCGCAACAACCTCAGGGGGTGGGCAGTTCTTC
CDR3aa: CSVATTSGGGQFF
d_gene: TRBD1
abundance: -
v_gene: TRBV29-1
j_gene: TRBJ2-1

CDR3nt: TGTGCCAGCAGTGAACCCGCAGGGCAGATTGGAGGCTACACCTTC
CDR3aa: CASSEPAGQIGGYTF
d_gene: -
abundance: -
v_gene: TRBV6-1
j_gene: TRBJ1-2

CDR3nt: TGTGCCAGCAGTGAAAGGGGGGGAAACACTGAAGCTTTCTTT
CDR3aa: CASSERGGNTEAFF
d_gene: -
abundance: -
v_gene: TRBV2
j_gene: TRBJ1-1

CDR3nt: TGTGCCATCAGTGAGTCGAACTCCCGAAGTGGCTACACCTTC
CDR3aa: CAISESNSRSGYTF
d_gene: -
abundance: many
v_gene: TRBV10-3
j_gene: TRBJ1-2

CDR3nt: TGTGCCAGCAGTTACGGGACTAGCCGCAATGAGCAGTTCTTC
CDR3aa: CASSYGTSRNEQFF
d_gene: TRBD2
abundance: -
v_gene: TRBV6-6
j_gene: TRBJ2-1

CDR3nt: TGTGCCAGCAGCTTCGGGACAGGGGGTTTCATGAACACTGAAGCTTTCTTT
CDR3aa: CASSFGTGGFMNTEAFF
d_gene: TRBD1
abundance: -
v_gene: TRBV7-8
j_gene: TRBJ1-1

CDR3nt: TGTGCCAGCAGTGCCTACAGGGGTTCCCAAGGAAACACCATATATTTT
CDR3aa: CASSAYRGSQGNTIYF
d_gene: TRBD1
abundance: -
v_gene: TRBV6-1
j_gene: TRBJ1-3